The rows below give T cell receptor beta chains drawn from one sample of a study of shared clonotypes between healthy human individuals. Here immunoSEQ multiplex PCR was the method, and the copy in TCRdb shows in-frame clones only, minus some. The repertoire holds 900,000 to 1,200,000 clones, with 70% to 80% as singletons. The sequencing input was memory CD4+ T cells from PBMCs. These receptors all stem from a man aged 18 to 35 in good health. Some clones in this sample may be carry-over from other donors' samples. Both conserved end residues are part of each CDR3. Fields, in order: clone size, D gene, J gene, V gene, CDR3 protein, CDR3 DNA. D genes are given only for firm matches. Size is stated for part of the rows, as once, few or many counts, or as a class when the clone is expanded.

few	TRBD2	TRBJ2-7	TRBV19	CASRGLAGPYEQYF	TGTGCCAGCCGAGGACTAGCGGGACCCTACGAGCAGTACTTC
NA	NA	TRBJ1-5	TRBV5-6	CASSLAGEYGNQPQHF	TGTGCCAGCAGCTTGGCCGGTGAATATGGCAATCAGCCCCAGCATTTT
NA	NA	TRBJ2-5	TRBV6-5	CASSWSFQETQYF	TGTGCCAGCAGTTGGTCTTTCCAAGAGACCCAGTACTTC
NA	NA	TRBJ1-2	TRBV9	CASSVGPGNYGYTF	TGTGCCAGCAGCGTAGGTCCGGGGAACTATGGCTACACCTTC
NA	NA	TRBJ1-5	TRBV19	CASSILGGPNQPQHF	TGTGCCAGTAGTATACTCGGCGGCCCCAATCAGCCCCAGCATTTT
NA	NA	TRBJ2-2	TRBV27	CASSLNRFTGELFF	TGTGCCAGCAGTTTAAACAGGTTTACCGGGGAGCTGTTTTTT
many	TRBD2	TRBJ2-7	TRBV6-1	CASSVATSANSYEQYF	TGTGCCAGCAGTGTCGCCACTAGCGCCAACTCCTACGAGCAGTACTTC
NA	TRBD1	TRBJ1-2	TRBV5-6	CASSPTGQGYYGYTF	TGTGCCAGCAGCCCTACCGGACAGGGGTACTATGGCTACACCTTC
NA	TRBD2	TRBJ2-1	TRBV6-6	CASSYSSGAYNEQFF	TGTGCCAGCAGTTACTCGAGCGGGGCGTACAATGAGCAGTTCTTC
few	NA	TRBJ1-1	TRBV18	CASSPPKGLNTEAFF	TGTGCCAGCTCACCACCTAAGGGACTGAACACTGAAGCTTTCTTT
few	NA	TRBJ2-7	TRBV28	CASSLEGQQYF	TGTGCCAGCAGTTTAGAGGGACAGCAGTACTTC
NA	NA	TRBJ2-2	TRBV27	CASSPITGELFF	TGTGCCAGCAGCCCTATAACCGGGGAGCTGTTTTTT
NA	NA	TRBJ2-5	TRBV5-1	CASGTGGQETQYF	TGCGCCAGCGGCACGGGTGGGCAAGAGACCCAGTACTTC
NA	NA	TRBJ1-5	TRBV4-2	CASSPSTGTNQPQHF	TGTGCCAGCAGCCCCAGTACCGGGACAAATCAGCCCCAGCATTTT
NA	NA	TRBJ2-1	TRBV29-1	CSAGAWATRNEQFF	TGCAGCGCTGGGGCTTGGGCCACCCGAAATGAGCAGTTCTTC
NA	NA	TRBJ2-7	TRBV28	CASTRQSLTYEQYF	TGTGCCAGCACCAGGCAGAGCTTGACCTACGAGCAGTACTTC
NA	NA	TRBJ2-5	TRBV6-6	CASRRDIEGETQYF	TGTGCCAGCAGAAGGGATATCGAGGGAGAGACCCAGTACTTC
NA	NA	TRBJ2-1	TRBV27	CASSSVVRHNEQFF	TGTGCCAGCAGTTCAGTAGTTCGACACAATGAGCAGTTCTTC
NA	NA	TRBJ1-4	TRBV9	CASSSGEGAGINEKLFF	TGTGCCAGCAGCTCGGGCGAGGGCGCTGGGATTAATGAAAAACTGTTTTTT
NA	NA	TRBJ1-3	TRBV6-1	CASAPAWGSGNTIYF	TGTGCCAGCGCCCCCGCTTGGGGGAGTGGAAACACCATATATTTT
NA	TRBD2	TRBJ2-5	TRBV5-1	CASSAGLAGGETQYF	TGCGCCAGCAGCGCGGGACTAGCGGGAGGAGAGACCCAGTACTTC
NA	NA	TRBJ1-3	TRBV27	CASGKTALGGNTIYF	TGTGCCAGCGGAAAGACCGCGTTAGGTGGAAACACCATATATTTT
NA	NA	TRBJ2-1	TRBV5-1	CASSRGLARSVEQFF	TGCGCCAGCAGCCGCGGGCTAGCGAGGAGTGTCGAGCAGTTCTTC
once	NA	TRBJ2-5	TRBV11-2	CASSRRLEVQETQYF	TGTGCCAGCAGTAGGCGGTTGGAGGTACAAGAGACCCAGTACTTC
NA	NA	TRBJ2-1	TRBV28	CASSQTGPRRNEQFF	TGTGCCAGCAGTCAGACAGGCCCCCGGCGCAATGAGCAGTTCTTC
NA	NA	TRBJ2-2	TRBV30	CAWNPHDKSTGELFF	TGTGCCTGGAATCCCCATGACAAATCCACCGGGGAGCTGTTTTTT
few	NA	TRBJ1-2	TRBV14	CASSRQGNYGYTF	TGTGCCAGCAGCCGCCAGGGGAACTATGGCTACACCTTC
NA	NA	TRBJ2-7	TRBV7-8	CASSPSLGEQYF	TGTGCCAGCAGCCCCAGCCTTGGCGAGCAGTACTTC
NA	NA	TRBJ1-1	TRBV29-1	CSAAGGTNTEAFF	TGCAGCGCTGCGGGCGGAACGAACACTGAAGCTTTCTTT
NA	NA	TRBJ1-5	TRBV29-1	CSVGAGENQPQHF	TGCAGCGTCGGGGCAGGGGAAAATCAGCCCCAGCATTTT
NA	TRBD1	TRBJ1-4	TRBV2	CARRGTGVEKLFF	TGTGCCAGACGCGGGACAGGGGTTGAAAAACTGTTTTTT
NA	NA	TRBJ1-5	TRBV6-1	CASSERGFNQPQHF	TGTGCCAGCAGTGAAAGGGGGTTCAATCAGCCCCAGCATTTT